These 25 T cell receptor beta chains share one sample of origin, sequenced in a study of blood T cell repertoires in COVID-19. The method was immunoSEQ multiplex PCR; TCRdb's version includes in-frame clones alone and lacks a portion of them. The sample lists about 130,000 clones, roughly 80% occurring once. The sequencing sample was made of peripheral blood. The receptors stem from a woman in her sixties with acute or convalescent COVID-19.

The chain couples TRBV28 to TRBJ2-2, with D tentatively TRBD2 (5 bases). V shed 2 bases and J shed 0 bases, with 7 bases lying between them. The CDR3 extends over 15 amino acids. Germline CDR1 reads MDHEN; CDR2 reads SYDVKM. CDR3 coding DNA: TGTGCCAGCAGTTTACCCGGGACGAACACCGGGGAGCTGTTTTTT. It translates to CASSLPGTNTGELFF.

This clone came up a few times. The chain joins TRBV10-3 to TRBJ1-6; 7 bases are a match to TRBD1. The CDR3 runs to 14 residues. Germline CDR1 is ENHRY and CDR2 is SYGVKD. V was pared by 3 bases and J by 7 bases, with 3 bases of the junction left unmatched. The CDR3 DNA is TGTGCCATCAGTGATGCAGGGGGAAATTCACCCCTCCACTTT. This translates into CAISDAGGNSPLHF.

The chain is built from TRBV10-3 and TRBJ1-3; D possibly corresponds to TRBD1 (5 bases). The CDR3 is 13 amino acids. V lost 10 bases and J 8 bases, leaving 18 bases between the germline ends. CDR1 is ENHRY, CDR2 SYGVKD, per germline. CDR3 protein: CATNTARADTIYF. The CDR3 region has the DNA TGTGCCACGAACACAGCCAGGGCGGACACCATATATTTT.

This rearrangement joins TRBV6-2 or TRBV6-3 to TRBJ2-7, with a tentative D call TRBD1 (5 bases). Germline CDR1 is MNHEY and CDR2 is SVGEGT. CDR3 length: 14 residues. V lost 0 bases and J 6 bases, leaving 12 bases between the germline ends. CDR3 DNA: TGTGCCAGCAGTTACTCCGCTCTGGGGCTCGAGCAGTACTTC. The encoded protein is CASSYSALGLEQYF.

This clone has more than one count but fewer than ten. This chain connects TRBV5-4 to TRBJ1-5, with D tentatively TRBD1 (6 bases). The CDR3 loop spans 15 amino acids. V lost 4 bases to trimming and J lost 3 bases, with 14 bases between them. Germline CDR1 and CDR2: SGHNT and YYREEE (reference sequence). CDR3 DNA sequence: TGTGCCAGCAGCCCGGGCGGGGGCCCCAATCAGCCCCAGCATTTT. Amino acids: CASSPGGGPNQPQHF.

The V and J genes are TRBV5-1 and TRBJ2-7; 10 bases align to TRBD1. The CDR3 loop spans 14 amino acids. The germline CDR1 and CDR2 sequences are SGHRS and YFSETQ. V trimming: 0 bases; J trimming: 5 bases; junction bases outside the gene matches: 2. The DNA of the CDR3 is TGCGCCAGCAGCTTGGGACAGGGGGCTAACGAGCAGTACTTC. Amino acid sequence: CASSLGQGANEQYF. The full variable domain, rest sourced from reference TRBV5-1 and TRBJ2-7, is KAGVTQTPRYLIKTRGQQVTLSCSPISGHRSVSWYQQTPGQGLQFLFEYFSETQRNKGNFPGRFSGRQFSNSRSEMNVSTLELGDSALYLCASSLGQGANEQYFGPGTRLTVT.

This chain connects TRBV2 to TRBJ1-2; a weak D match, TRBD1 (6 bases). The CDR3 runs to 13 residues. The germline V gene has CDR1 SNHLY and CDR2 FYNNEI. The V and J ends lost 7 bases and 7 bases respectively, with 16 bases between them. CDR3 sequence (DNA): TGTGCCAGCAAGATACAGACAGGCGGTGGCTACACCTTC. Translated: CASKIQTGGGYTF. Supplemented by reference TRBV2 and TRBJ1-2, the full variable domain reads EPEVTQTPSHQVTQMGQEVILRCVPISNHLYFYWYRQILGQKVEFLVSFYNNEISEKSEIFDDQFSVERPDGSNFTLKIRSTKLEDSAMYFCASKIQTGGGYTFGSGTRLTVV.

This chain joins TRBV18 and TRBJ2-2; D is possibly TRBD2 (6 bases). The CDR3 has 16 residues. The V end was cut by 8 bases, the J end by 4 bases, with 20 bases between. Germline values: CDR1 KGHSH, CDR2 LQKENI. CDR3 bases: TGTGCCAGCGACACCGGGACTCCGACCGCCACCGGGGAGCTGTTTTTT. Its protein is CASDTGTPTATGELFF.

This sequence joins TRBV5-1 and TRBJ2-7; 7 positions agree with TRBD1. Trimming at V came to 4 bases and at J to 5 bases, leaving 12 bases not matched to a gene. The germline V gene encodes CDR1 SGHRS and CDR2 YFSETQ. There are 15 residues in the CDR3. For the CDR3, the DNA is TGCGCCAGCAGCCTACGGACAGGATTCTTGGACGAGCAGTACTTC. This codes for CASSLRTGFLDEQYF.

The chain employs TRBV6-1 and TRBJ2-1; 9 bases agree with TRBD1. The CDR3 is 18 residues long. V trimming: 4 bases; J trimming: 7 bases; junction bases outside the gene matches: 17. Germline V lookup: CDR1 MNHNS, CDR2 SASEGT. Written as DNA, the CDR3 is TGTGCCAGCAGTGCCCGAATAGCAAGGACAGGGGAGGGAAATGAGCAGTTCTTC. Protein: CASSARIARTGEGNEQFF.

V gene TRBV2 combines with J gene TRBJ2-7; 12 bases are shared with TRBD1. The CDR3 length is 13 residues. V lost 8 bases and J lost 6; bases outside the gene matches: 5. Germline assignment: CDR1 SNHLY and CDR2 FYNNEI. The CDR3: CASFRDRGLEQYF. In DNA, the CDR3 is TGTGCCAGCTTCCGGGACAGGGGGCTCGAGCAGTACTTC.

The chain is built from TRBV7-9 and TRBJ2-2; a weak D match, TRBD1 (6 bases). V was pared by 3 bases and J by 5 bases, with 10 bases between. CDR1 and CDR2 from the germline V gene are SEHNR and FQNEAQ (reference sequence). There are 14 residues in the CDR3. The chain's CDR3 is CASSFQTGTGELFF. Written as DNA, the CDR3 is TGTGCCAGCAGCTTCCAAACAGGGACCGGGGAGCTGTTTTTT. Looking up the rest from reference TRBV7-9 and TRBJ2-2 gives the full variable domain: DTGVSQNPRHKITKRGQNVTFRCDPISEHNRLYWYRQTLGQGPEFLTYFQNEAQLEKSRLLSDRFSAERPKGSFSTLEIQRTEQGDSAMYLCASSFQTGTGELFFGEGSRLTVL.

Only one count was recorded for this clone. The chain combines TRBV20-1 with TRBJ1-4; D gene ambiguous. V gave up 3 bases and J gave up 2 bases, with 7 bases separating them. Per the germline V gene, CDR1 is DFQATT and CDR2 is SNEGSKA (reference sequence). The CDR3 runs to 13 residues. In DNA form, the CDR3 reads TGCAGTGCTAGTATCGGGACTAATGAAAAACTGTTTTTT. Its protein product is CSASIGTNEKLFF.

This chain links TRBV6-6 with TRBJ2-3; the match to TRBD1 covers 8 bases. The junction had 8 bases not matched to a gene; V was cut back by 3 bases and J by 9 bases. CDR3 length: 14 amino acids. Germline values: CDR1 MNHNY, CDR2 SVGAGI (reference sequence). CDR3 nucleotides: TGTGCCAGCAGTTATTCCCGGACAGGGAGGACGCAGTATTTT. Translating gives CASSYSRTGRTQYF.

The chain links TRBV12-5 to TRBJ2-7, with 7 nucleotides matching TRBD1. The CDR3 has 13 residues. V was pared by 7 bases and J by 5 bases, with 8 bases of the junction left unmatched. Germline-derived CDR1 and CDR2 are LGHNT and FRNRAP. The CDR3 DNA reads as TGTGCTAGTGCAGTGAGGGGGCACCACGAGCAGTACTTC. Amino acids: CASAVRGHHEQYF.

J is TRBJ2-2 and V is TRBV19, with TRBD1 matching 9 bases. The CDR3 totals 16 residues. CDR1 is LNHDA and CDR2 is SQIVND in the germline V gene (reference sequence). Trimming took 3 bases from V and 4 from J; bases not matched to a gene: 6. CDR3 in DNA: TGTGCCAGTAGTATTGGGACAGGGTGGGTCACCGGGGAGCTGTTTTTT. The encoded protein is CASSIGTGWVTGELFF.

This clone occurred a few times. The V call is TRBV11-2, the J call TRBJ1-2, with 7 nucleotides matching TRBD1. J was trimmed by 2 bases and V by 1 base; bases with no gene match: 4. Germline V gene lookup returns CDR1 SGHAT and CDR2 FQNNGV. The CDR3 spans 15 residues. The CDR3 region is CASSLAQGWNYGYTF. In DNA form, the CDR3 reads TGTGCCAGCAGCTTAGCACAGGGGTGGAACTATGGCTACACCTTC.

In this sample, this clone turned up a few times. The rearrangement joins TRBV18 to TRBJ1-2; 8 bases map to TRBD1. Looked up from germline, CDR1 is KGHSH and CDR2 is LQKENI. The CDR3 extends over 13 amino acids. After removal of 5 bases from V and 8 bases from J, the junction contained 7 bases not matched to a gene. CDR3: CASSAGTGLGYTF. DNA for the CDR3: TGTGCCAGCTCAGCCGGGACAGGCTTAGGCTACACCTTC.

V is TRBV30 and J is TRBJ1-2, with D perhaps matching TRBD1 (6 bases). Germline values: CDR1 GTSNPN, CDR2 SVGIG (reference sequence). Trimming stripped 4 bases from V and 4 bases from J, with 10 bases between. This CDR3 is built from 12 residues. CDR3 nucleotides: TGTGCCTGGACGGACAGTTTCTATGGCTACACCTTC. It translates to CAWTDSFYGYTF.

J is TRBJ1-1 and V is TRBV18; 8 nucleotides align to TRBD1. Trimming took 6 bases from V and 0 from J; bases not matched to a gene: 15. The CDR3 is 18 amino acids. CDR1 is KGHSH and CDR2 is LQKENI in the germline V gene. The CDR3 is CASSRLSRGRPMNTEAFF. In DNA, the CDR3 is TGTGCCAGCTCCCGCCTCAGCAGGGGGCGACCCATGAACACTGAAGCTTTCTTT.

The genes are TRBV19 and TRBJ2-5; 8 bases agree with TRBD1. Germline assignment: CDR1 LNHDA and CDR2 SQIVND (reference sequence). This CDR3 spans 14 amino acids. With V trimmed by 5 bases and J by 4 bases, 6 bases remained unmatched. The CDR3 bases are TGTGCCAGTAGTCGCACAGGGGGGACAGAGACCCAGTACTTC. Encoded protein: CASSRTGGTETQYF.

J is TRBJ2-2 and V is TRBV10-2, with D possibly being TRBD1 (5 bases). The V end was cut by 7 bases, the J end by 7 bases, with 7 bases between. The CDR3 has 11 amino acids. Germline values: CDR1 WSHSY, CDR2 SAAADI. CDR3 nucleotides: TGCGCCAGCACCAGGGACGGGGAGCTGTTTTTT. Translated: CASTRDGELFF.

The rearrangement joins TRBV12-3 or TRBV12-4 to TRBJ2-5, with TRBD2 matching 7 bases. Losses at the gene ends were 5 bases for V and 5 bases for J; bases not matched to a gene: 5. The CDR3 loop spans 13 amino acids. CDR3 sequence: CASSPSGGETQYF. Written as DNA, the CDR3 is TGTGCCAGCAGTCCGTCGGGAGGCGAGACCCAGTACTTC.

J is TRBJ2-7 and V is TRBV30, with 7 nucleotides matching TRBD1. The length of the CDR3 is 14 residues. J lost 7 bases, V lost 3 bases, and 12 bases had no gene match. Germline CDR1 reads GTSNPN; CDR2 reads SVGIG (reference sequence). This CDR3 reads CAWRWSQTRGEQYF. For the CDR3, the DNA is TGTGCCTGGAGATGGTCACAGACCAGGGGGGAGCAGTACTTC.

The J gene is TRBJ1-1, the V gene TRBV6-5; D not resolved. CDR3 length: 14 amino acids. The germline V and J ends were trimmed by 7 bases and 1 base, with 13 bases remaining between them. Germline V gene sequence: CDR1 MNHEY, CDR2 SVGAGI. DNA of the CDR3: TGTGCCAGCATCATAGAGTGGTGGAACACTGAAGCTTTCTTT. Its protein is CASIIEWWNTEAFF.